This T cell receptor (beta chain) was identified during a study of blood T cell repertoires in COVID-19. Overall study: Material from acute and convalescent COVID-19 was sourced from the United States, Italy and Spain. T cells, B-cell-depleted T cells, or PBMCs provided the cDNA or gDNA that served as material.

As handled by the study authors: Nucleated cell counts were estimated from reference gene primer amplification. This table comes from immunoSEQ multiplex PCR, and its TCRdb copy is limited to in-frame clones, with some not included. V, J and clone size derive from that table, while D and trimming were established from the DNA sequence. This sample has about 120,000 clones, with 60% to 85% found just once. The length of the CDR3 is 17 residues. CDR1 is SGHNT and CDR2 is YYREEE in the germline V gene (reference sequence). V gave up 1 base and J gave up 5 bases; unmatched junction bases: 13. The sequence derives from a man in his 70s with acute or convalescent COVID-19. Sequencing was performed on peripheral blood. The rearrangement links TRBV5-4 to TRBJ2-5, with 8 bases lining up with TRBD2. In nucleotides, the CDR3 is TGTGCCAGCAGCTTGAGCGGGGGCAGGCTTGGTCGGGAGACCCAGTACTTC. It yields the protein CASSLSGGRLGRETQYF. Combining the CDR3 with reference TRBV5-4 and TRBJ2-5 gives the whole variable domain ETGVTQSPTHLIKTRGQQVTLRCSSQSGHNTVSWYQQALGQGPQFIFQYYREEENGRGNFPPRFSGLQFPNYSSELNVNALELDDSALYLCASSLSGGRLGRETQYFGPGTRLLVL.